What follows describes a single T cell receptor beta chain. The antigen is undetermined. Measured with immunoSEQ multiplex PCR; TCRdb has only the in-frame clones, and not every one. Of some 280,000 clones in the sample, roughly 93% were seen once. This sample stems from a study of T cell responses to AZD1222 COVID-19 vaccine. Study results and limitations: The sample set comprised mostly white British donors with more females, and clonal diversity was possibly underestimated. Scientists sampled the repertoires only once the peak T cell response had passed. A reported finding is that nearly half of spike-specific TCRs target unmutated variant regions.

CDR3 length: 13 residues. V dropped 5 bases and J dropped 4 bases, with 9 bases sitting between them. Germline V gene lookup returns CDR1 SEHNR and CDR2 FQNEAQ (reference sequence). The chain carries TRBV7-9 and TRBJ1-5; D remains unclear. The TCR comes from an adult who received the AZD1222 COVID-19 vaccine. The sequenced sample was peripheral blood, obtained 28 days after the second AZD1222 dose. CDR3 loop: CASSGLSNQPQHF. CDR3 coding DNA: TGTGCCAGCAGCGGGCTGTCGAATCAGCCCCAGCATTTT.